This T cell receptor beta chain was recorded in a study of T cell responses to AZD1222 COVID-19 vaccine (dated by TCRdb to about 2021). Study-wide context: Because spike-specific TCR depth and breadth did not differ between the two schedules, AZD1222 recipients who got a second dose at roughly 4 weeks were pooled with those who got a second dose at roughly 12 weeks. A total of around 240 trial participants underwent TCR sequencing, of whom roughly 210 had received two doses of AZD1222 and 26 had received two doses of the MenACWY control vaccine. Trial participants were enrolled by age into subgroups of 18-55, 56-69 and 70-plus years, and roughly 150, 30 and 60 TCR-sequenced participants, respectively, were included in these subgroups.

The CDR3 regions of human TCRbeta chains were subjected to immunosequencing. The source study handled its data this way. Repertoire TCRs were matched against a reference library of SARS-CoV-2-specific TCRs generated with the MIRA antigen-specificity platform. Breadth was defined as the fraction of unique TCRs that were SARS-CoV-2-associated, and depth was defined as the fraction of total T cells that were SARS-CoV-2-associated. Each spike-specific TCR was assigned to its reactive spike region and to a CD4 or CD8 class using the MIRA data. Log10-transformed breadth and depth values were compared by one-way ANOVA with Sidak's multiple comparisons tests. Held by TCRdb, this immuneACCESS table contains in-frame sequences only and omits some clones. Under half of the omission traces to an unresolved V gene where checked; the cause of the rest is unknown. V and J calls and clone size are as listed in that table; D and trimming were resolved from the DNA. The table for this sample lists about 130,000 clones; just over 90% of them were counted only once. The ten largest clonotypes hold about 2.1% of the sample.

For this clone: The specificity of this receptor is unknown. No base-level quality is on record; no much larger clone is a single base apart.

Findings and caveats that apply to the study as a whole: Nearly half of unique spike-specific TCRs reportedly recognized epitopes outside regions mutated in the B.1.351 and B.1.1.7 variants. Participants were mostly white British and included more females than males, and it was suggested by the authors that clonal diversity may have been underestimated. After two AZD1222 doses, both the breadth and the depth of spike-specific TCRs were significantly higher than at day 0 and than in MenACWY recipients. In the small 56-69-year group, the increase in depth fell short of significance, most likely because of low power. Conclusions about previously exposed vaccinees are limited because only six or seven AZD1222 recipients were SARS-CoV-2 seropositive at baseline. The vaccine-associated CD4 TCRs covered the entire spike protein, and the dominant responses fell in regions 160-218 and 743-854. Because no day 14 peak-response samples were available, the repertoires could be characterized only after the peak T cell response.

The time point tag for this specimen amounts to: baseline before first vaccination. Samples from vaccinated people were obtained from the UK trials COV001 and COV002, which included a single-blind randomized controlled phase 2/3 trial of AZD1222 (ChAdOx1 nCoV-19) in healthy adults. Trial participant PBMC samples were collected at day 0 and day 28 after the second dose for TCRbeta chain sequencing. From its cysteine to its phenylalanine, the CDR3 spans 14 amino acids. Only CDR3 DNA remains: 42 bases, in frame from the first base. V is cut back by 4 bases and J by 7 bases, with 5 bases in the junction unmatched. Reading the germline V gene (reference sequence) gives CDR1 LGHDT and CDR2 YNNKEL.

This receptor was identified in an adult in good health. Source: peripheral blood, taken on day 0 of AZD1222 vaccination. This chain is built from TRBV3-1 (or the pseudogene TRBV3-2) and TRBJ1-5, with 9 junctional bases fitting TRBD1. The nucleotide sequence is given as TGTGCCAGCAGCCTAGGACAGGGGCGGCAGCCCCAGCATTTT. Translated, it gives CASSLGQGRQPQHF.